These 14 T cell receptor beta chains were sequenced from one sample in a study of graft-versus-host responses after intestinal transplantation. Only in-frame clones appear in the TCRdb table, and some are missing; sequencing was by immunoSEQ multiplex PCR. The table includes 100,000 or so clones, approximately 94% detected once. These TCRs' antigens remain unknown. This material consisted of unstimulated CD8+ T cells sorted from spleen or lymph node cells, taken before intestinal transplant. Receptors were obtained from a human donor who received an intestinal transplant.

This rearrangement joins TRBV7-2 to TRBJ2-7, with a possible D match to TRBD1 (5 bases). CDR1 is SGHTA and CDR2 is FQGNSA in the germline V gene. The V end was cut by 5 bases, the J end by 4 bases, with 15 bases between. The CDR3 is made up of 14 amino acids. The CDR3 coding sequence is TGTGCCAGCAGCCCAAAGGACACACGTTACGAGCAGTACTTC. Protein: CASSPKDTRYEQYF.

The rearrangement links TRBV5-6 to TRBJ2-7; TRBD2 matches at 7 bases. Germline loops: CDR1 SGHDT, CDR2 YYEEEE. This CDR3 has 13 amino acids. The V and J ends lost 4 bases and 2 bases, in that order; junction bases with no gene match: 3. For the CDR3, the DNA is TGTGCCAGCAGCCCCGGGGGGACCTACGAGCAGTACTTC. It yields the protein CASSPGGTYEQYF.

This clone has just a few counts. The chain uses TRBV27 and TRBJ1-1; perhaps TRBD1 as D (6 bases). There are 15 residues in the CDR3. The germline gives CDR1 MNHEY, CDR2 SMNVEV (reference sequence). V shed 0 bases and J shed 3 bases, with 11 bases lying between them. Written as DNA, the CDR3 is TGTGCCAGCAGTTTATCTTTTTGGGGGCACACTGAAGCTTTCTTT. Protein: CASSLSFWGHTEAFF.

CDR3 in DNA: TGCGCCAGCAGCCAAGTCCCGGGACAGGGGAATGGCTACACCTTC. As protein: CASSQVPGQGNGYTF. J is TRBJ1-2 and V is TRBV4-1; 10 nucleotides match TRBD1. V shed 1 base and J 6 bases; nucleotides not matched to a gene: 5. Germline lookup yields CDR1 MGHRA and CDR2 YSYEKL. This CDR3 is built from 15 residues.

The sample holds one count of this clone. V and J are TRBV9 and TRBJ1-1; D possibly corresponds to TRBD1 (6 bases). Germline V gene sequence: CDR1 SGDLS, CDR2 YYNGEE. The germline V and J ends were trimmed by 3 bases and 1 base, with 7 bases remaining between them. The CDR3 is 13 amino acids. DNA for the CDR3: TGTGCCAGCAGCGGGGGACAGAACACTGAAGCTTTCTTT. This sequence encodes CASSGGQNTEAFF.

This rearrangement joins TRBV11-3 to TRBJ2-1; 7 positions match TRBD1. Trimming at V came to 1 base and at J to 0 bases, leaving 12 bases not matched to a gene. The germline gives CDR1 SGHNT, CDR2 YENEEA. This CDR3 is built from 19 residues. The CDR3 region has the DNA TGTGCCAGCAGCTTAGTGAGAGTACGGGGACAGAGCTCCTACAATGAGCAGTTCTTC. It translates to CASSLVRVRGQSSYNEQFF.

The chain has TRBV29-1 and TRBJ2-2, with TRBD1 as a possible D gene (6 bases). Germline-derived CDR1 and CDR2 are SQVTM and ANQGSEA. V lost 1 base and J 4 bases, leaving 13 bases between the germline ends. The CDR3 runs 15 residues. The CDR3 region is CSVEVNRAGTGELFF. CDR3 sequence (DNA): TGCAGCGTTGAAGTGAACAGGGCCGGCACCGGGGAGCTGTTTTTT.

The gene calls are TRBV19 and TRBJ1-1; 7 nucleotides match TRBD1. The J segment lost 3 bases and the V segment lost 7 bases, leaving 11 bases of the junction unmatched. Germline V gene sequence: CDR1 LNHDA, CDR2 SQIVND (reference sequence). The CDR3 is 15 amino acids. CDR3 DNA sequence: TGTGCCAGTAAAGGGGGCGGATCGGAGGACACTGAAGCTTTCTTT. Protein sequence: CASKGGGSEDTEAFF.

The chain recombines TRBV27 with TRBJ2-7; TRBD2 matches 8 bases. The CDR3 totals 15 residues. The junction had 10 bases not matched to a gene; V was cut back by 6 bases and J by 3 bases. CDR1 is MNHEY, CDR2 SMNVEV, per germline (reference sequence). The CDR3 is CASRFGGGLNYEQYF. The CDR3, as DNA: TGTGCCAGCAGATTCGGGGGGGGGTTAAACTACGAGCAGTACTTC.

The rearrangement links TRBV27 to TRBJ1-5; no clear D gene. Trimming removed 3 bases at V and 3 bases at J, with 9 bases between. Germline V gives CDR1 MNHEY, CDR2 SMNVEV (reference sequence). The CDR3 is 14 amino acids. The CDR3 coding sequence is TGTGCCAGCAGTTTGAGCGGCAACAATCAGCCCCAGCATTTT. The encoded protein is CASSLSGNNQPQHF.

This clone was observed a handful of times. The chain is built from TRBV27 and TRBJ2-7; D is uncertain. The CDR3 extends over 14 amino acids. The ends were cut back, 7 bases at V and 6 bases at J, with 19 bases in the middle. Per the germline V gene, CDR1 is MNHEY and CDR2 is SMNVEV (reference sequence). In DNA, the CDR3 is TGTGCCAGCACCCCCAAGCTAGGTGCTAGCGAGCAGTACTTC. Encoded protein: CASTPKLGASEQYF.

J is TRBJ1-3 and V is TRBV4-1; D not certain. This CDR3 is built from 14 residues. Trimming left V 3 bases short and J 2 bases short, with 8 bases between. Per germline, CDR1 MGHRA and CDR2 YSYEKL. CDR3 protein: CASSQRSAGNTIYF. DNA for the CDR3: TGCGCCAGCAGCCAGAGGAGCGCTGGAAACACCATATATTTT.

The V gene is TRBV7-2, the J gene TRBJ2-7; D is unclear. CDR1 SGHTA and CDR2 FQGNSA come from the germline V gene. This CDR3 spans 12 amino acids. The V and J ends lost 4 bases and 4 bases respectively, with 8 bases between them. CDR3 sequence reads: CASSSPGYEQYF. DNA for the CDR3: TGTGCCAGCAGCTCCCCAGGTTACGAGCAGTACTTC.

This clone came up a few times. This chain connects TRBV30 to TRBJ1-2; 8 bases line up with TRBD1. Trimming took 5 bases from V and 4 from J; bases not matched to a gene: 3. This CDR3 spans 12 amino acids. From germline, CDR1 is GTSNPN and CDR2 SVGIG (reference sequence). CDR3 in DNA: TGTGCCTGGCGGACAGGGCCCTATGGCTACACCTTC. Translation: CAWRTGPYGYTF.